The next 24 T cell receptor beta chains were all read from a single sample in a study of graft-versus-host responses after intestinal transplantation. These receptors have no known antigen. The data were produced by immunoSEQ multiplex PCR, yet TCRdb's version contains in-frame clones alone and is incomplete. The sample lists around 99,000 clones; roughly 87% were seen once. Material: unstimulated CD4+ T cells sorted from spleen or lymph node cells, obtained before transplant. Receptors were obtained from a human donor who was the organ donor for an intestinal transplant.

CDR3 sequence reads: CASSLTVNYGYTF. CDR3 bases: TGCGCCAGCAGCTTAACAGTGAACTATGGCTACACCTTC. This chain joins TRBV5-1 and TRBJ1-2; D is unresolved. CDR3 length equals 13 residues. The V and J ends lost 2 bases and 2 bases respectively, with 7 bases between them. CDR1 is SGHRS, CDR2 YFSETQ, per germline.

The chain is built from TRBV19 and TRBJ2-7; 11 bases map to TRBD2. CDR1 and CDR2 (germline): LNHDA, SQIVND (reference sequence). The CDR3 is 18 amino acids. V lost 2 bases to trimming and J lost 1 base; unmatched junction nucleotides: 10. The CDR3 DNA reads TGTGCCAGTAGTATACGCTCAGGGACTAGCGGATATTCCTACGAGCAGTACTTC. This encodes CASSIRSGTSGYSYEQYF.

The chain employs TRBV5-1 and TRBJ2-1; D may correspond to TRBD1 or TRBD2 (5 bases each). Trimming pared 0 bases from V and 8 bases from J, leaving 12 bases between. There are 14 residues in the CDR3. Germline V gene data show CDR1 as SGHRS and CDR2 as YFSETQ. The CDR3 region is CASSLVSGRDEQFF. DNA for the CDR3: TGCGCCAGCAGCTTGGTGTCGGGACGGGATGAGCAGTTCTTC.

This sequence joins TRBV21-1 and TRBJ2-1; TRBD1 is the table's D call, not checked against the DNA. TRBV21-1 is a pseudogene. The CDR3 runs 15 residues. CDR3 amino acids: CASILGRGLHNEQFF. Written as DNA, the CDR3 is TGTGCCAGCATCCTTGGCAGGGGCTTACACAATGAGCAGTTCTTC.

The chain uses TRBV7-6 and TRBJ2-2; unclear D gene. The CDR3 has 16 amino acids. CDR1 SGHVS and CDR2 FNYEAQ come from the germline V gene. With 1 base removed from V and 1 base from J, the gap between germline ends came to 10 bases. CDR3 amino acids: CASSLVSRENTGELFF. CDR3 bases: TGTGCCAGCAGCTTAGTGTCCAGAGAGAACACCGGGGAGCTGTTTTTT.

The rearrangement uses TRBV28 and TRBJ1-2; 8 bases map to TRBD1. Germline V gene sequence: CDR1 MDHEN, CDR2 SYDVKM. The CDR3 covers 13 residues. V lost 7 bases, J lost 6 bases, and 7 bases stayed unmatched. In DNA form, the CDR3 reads TGTGCCAGCAAAGACAGGGGTCGGAATGGCTACACCTTC. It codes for CASKDRGRNGYTF.

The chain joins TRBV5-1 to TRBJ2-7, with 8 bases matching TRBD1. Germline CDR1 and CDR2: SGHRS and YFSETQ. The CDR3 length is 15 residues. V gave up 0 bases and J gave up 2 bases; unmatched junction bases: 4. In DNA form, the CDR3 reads TGCGCCAGCAGCTTGGGGACAGGGTTGACCTACGAGCAGTACTTC. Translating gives CASSLGTGLTYEQYF.

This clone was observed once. The CDR3, as DNA: TGCGCCAGCGGGAAACCGGACAGTTCAGATACGCAGTATTTT. Translation gives CASGKPDSSDTQYF. V usage is TRBV5-1 and J usage is TRBJ2-3, with D possibly matching TRBD1 (6 bases). The CDR3 covers 14 residues. Trimming shortened V by 7 bases and J by 4 bases, and 16 bases separated the two germline ends. The V gene's germline CDR1 is SGHRS and CDR2 YFSETQ.

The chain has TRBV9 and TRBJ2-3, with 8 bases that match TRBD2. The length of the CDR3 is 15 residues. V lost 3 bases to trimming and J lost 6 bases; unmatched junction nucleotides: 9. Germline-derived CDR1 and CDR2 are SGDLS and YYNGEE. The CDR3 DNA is TGTGCCAGCAGCGGGAATAGCGGGATGGCGGATACGCAGTATTTT. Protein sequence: CASSGNSGMADTQYF. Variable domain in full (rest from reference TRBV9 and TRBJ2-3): DSGVTQTPKHLITATGQRVTLRCSPRSGDLSVYWYQQSLDQGLQFLIQYYNGEERAKGNILERFSAQQFPDLHSELNLSSLELGDSALYFCASSGNSGMADTQYFGPGTRLTVL.

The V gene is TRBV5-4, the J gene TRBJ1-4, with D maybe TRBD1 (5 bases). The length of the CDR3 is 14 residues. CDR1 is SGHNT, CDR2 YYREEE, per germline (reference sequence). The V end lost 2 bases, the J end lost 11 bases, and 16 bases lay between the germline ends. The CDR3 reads CASSLGTGLVKLFF. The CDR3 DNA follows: TGTGCCAGCAGCTTAGGGACCGGGCTTGTTAAACTGTTTTTT.

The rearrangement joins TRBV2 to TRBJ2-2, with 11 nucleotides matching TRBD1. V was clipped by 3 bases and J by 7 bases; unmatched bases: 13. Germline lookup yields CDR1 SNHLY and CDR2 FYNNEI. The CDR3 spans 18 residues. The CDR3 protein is CASSEEDRGTGGGGELFF. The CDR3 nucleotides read TGTGCCAGCAGTGAGGAAGATCGAGGGACAGGGGGGGGCGGGGAGCTGTTTTTT.

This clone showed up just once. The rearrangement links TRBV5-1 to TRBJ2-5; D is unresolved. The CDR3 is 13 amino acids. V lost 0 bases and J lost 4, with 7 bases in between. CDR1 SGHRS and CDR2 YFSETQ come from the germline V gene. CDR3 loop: CASSLEGLETQYF. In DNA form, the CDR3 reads TGCGCCAGCAGCTTGGAAGGGCTAGAGACCCAGTACTTC.

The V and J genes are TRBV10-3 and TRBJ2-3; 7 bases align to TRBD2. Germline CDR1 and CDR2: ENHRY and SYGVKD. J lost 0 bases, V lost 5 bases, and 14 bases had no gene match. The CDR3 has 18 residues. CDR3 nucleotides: TGTGCCATCAGTAGGACTAGTTTGCACTCTACTAGCACAGATACGCAGTATTTT. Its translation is CAISRTSLHSTSTDTQYF.

Here the CDR3 DNA reads TGTGCCAGTAGTATAAGTTTGGGGAATTGGCCCCAGCATTTT. Its protein is CASSISLGNWPQHF. The chain uses TRBV19 and TRBJ1-5; no definite D call. The germline CDR1 and CDR2 sequences are LNHDA and SQIVND (reference sequence). Trimming took 2 bases from V and 9 from J, leaving 14 bases between them. This CDR3 is built from 14 residues.

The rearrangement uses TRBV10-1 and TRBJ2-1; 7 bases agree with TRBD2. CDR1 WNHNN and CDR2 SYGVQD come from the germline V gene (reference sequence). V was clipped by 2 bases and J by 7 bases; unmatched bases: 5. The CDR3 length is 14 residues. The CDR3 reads CASSETLAWNEQFF. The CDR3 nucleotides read TGCGCCAGCAGTGAGACACTAGCGTGGAATGAGCAGTTCTTC.

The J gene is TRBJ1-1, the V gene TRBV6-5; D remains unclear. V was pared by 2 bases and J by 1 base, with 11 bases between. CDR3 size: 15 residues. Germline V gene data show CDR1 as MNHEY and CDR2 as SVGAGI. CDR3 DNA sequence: TGTGCCAGCAGTTACCTCAGTGGAAGGAACACTGAAGCTTTCTTT. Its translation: CASSYLSGRNTEAFF.

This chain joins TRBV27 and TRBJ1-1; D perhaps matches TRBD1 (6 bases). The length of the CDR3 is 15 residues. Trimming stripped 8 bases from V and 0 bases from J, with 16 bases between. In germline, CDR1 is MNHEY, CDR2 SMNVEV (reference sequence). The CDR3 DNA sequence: TGTGCCAGCCACCCCGCAGACAGGCTGAACACTGAAGCTTTCTTT. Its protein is CASHPADRLNTEAFF.

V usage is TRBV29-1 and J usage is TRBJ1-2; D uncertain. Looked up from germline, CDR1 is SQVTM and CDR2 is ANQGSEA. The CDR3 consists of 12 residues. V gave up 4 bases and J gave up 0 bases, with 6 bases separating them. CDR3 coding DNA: TGCAGCGTTGGCGACTCTAACTATGGCTACACCTTC. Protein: CSVGDSNYGYTF.

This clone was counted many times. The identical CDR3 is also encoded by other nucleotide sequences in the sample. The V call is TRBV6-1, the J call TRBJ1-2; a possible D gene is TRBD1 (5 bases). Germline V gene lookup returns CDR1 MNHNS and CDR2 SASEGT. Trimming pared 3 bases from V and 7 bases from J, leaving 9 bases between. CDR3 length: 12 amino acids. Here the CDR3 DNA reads TGTGCCAGCAGTGAGGGGGGGGTTGGCTACACCTTC. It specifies CASSEGGVGYTF.

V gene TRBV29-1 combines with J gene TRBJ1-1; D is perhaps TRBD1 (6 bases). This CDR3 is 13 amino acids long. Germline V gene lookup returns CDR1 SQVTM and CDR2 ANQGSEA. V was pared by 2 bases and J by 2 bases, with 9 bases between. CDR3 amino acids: CSVERGANTEAFF. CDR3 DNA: TGCAGCGTTGAAAGGGGGGCTAACACTGAAGCTTTCTTT.

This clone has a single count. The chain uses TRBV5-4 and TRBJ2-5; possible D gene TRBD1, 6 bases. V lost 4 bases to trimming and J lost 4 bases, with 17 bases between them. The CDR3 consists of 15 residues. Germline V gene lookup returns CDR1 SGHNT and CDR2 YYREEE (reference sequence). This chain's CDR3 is CASSAQQGTRETQYF. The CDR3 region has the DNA TGTGCCAGCAGCGCGCAACAGGGAACGCGAGAGACCCAGTACTTC.

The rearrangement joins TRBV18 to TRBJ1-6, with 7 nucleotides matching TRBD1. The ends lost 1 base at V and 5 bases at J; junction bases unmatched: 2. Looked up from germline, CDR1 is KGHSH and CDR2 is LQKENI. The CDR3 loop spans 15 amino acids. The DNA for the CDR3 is TGTGCCAGCTCACCACAGACAGGGAATAATTCACCCCTCCACTTT. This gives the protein CASSPQTGNNSPLHF.

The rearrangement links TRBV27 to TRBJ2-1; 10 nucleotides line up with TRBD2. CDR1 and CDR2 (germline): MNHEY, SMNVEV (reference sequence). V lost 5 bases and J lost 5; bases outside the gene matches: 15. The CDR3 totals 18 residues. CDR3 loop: CASSPSPPLAGDNNEQFF. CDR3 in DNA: TGTGCCAGCAGTCCCTCCCCCCCCCTAGCGGGGGACAACAATGAGCAGTTCTTC.

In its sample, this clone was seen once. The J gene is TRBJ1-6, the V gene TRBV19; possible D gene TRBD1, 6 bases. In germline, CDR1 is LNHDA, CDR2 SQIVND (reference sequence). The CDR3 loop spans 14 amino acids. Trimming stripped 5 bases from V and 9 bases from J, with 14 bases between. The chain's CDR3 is CASSGTQDGSPLHF. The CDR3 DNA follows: TGTGCCAGTAGTGGGACACAAGACGGTTCACCCCTCCACTTT.